One and the same sample provided the 7 T cell receptor beta chains below, sequenced in a study of response to subunit inactivated influenza vaccine. TCRdb passed the RT-PCR reads through MiXCR, listing each CDR3 protein once. The table has about 480,000 distinct CDR3 sequences, roughly 23% seen once. Here the sequenced sample was CD4+ T cells sorted from PBMCs, taken about 5 days after vaccination. All receptors come from a man aged 50 to 60 who received an inactivated influenza vaccine.

This clonotype has a handful of counts. The chain carries TRBV18 and TRBJ2-5, with 8 bases matching TRBD2. Germline V gene sequence: CDR1 KGHSH, CDR2 LQKENI. Trimming at V came to 8 bases and at J to 4 bases, leaving 9 bases not matched to a gene. The CDR3 consists of 14 residues. CDR3 sequence: CASSPPGGGETQYF. The CDR3 DNA follows: TGTGCCAGCAGCCCCCCGGGGGGGGGAGAGACCCAGTACTTC.

The sample holds a few counts of this clonotype. This sequence joins TRBV12-3 or TRBV12-4 and TRBJ2-1; D call uncertain. There are 15 residues in the CDR3. V gave up 4 bases and J gave up 1 base, with 11 bases separating them. As DNA, the CDR3 is TGTGCCAGCAGTTCCGGACGAGATTCCTACAATGAGCAGTTCTTC. This encodes CASSSGRDSYNEQFF.

Here the CDR3 DNA reads TGTGCCAGCACCCTCGGAGGGGGTGTGGGGGAGCAGTACTTC. The encoded protein is CASTLGGGVGEQYF. This rearrangement joins TRBV7-2 to TRBJ2-7; D tentatively reads TRBD1 or TRBD2 (6 bases each). CDR1 SGHTA and CDR2 FQGNSA come from the germline V gene. V shed 7 bases and J shed 7 bases, with 20 bases lying between them. The CDR3 sequence is 14 residues long.

This clonotype occurred once. This chain links TRBV2 with TRBJ2-3; a weak D match, TRBD2 (6 bases). Germline assignment: CDR1 SNHLY and CDR2 FYNNEI. V lost 7 bases and J 2 bases, leaving 13 bases between the germline ends. This CDR3 spans 14 amino acids. Here the CDR3 reads CASTRDSITDTQYF. DNA for the CDR3: TGTGCCAGCACTAGGGACTCAATCACAGATACGCAGTATTTT.

J is TRBJ1-5 and V is TRBV6-1; maybe TRBD1 (5 bases). Germline V gives CDR1 MNHNS, CDR2 SASEGT. The ends were cut back, 7 bases at V and 9 bases at J, with 22 bases in the middle. This CDR3 has 15 residues. The CDR3 spells CASTERAGRSWPQHF. The CDR3 DNA is TGTGCCAGCACCGAAAGGGCAGGGCGGTCGTGGCCCCAGCATTTT.

This chain connects TRBV19 to TRBJ1-5, with TRBD1 identical over 8 bases. Trimming at V came to 6 bases and at J to 6 bases, leaving 4 bases not matched to a gene. CDR1 LNHDA and CDR2 SQIVND come from the germline V gene (reference sequence). The CDR3 loop spans 13 amino acids. CDR3 loop: CASRQQGGQPQHF. The CDR3 nucleotides read TGTGCCAGTAGACAACAGGGGGGTCAGCCCCAGCATTTT.

The V and J genes are TRBV12-3 or TRBV12-4 and TRBJ2-2; D not certain. The CDR3 has 14 amino acids. V was pared by 2 bases and J by 2 bases, with 6 bases between. CDR3 coding DNA: TGTGCCAGCAGTTTAAAGGGTAACACCGGGGAGCTGTTTTTT. Translated, it gives CASSLKGNTGELFF.